Shown below are 21 T cell receptor beta chains from a single sample sequenced in a study of Graves' ophthalmopathy and Graves' hyperthyroidism. TCR beta CDR3 amplification used RNA transcripts. HTBI-primed first-round RT-PCR preceded second-round multiplex PCR. TCRdb re-analysed the multiplex PCR reads in MiXCR, keeping a single row per CDR3 protein. Of a few hundred thousand distinct CDR3 sequences in the sample, under 40% were seen once. The specimen was peripheral blood or thyroid tissue (not recorded which). These receptors were collected from an adult man with Graves' hyperthyroidism.

CDR3 sequence reads: CSARDNYGVWATNEKLFF. The CDR3 DNA reads as TGCAGTGCTAGAGATAATTACGGGGTCTGGGCAACTAATGAAAAACTGTTTTTT. This chain links TRBV20-1 with TRBJ1-4; D unclear. Germline values: CDR1 DFQATT, CDR2 SNEGSKA (reference sequence). The V end was cut by 0 bases, the J end by 0 bases, with 17 bases between. This CDR3 contains 18 residues.

V gene TRBV6-4 combines with J gene TRBJ1-4; 8 bases fit TRBD1. Germline CDR1 reads MRHNA; CDR2 reads SNTAGT. With V trimmed by 6 bases and J by 10 bases, 13 bases remained unmatched. There are 15 residues in the CDR3. The CDR3 region is CASRAAGGVLRKLFF. The CDR3 nucleotides are TGTGCCAGCAGGGCGGCAGGGGGCGTACTGAGAAAACTGTTTTTT.

This clonotype was observed many times. The chain joins TRBV12-3 or TRBV12-4 to TRBJ2-2; D is perhaps TRBD1 (5 bases). V lost 7 bases and J lost 0, with 9 bases in between. CDR3 length: 14 amino acids. The CDR3 spells CASTLGANTGELFF. CDR3 nucleotide sequence: TGTGCCAGCACTCTAGGGGCGAACACCGGGGAGCTGTTTTTT.

This chain connects TRBV7-9 to TRBJ2-7, with 8 bases lining up with TRBD1. Germline values: CDR1 SEHNR, CDR2 FQNEAQ (reference sequence). V shed 5 bases, J shed 0 bases, and the junction held 12 bases outside the gene matches. The CDR3 runs to 17 residues. CDR3 sequence: CASSQGNRGISSYEQYF. DNA of the CDR3: TGTGCCAGCAGCCAAGGCAACAGGGGGATTAGCTCCTACGAGCAGTACTTC.

This clonotype was counted many times. The J gene is TRBJ2-7, the V gene TRBV2; D may correspond to TRBD1 or TRBD2 (5 bases each). This CDR3 contains 14 residues. CDR1 and CDR2 (germline): SNHLY, FYNNEI. Trimming stripped 3 bases from V and 5 bases from J, with 14 bases between. In DNA form, the CDR3 reads TGTGCCAGCAGTGAGCAGAGGGACGGACACGAGCAGTACTTC. Residues: CASSEQRDGHEQYF.

This clonotype is medium-sized. Its ends do not fully match the called genes, so a read error is possible. The genes are TRBV12-3 or TRBV12-4 and TRBJ2-5; D unresolved. CDR3 size: 11 residues. The DNA of the CDR3 is TGTGCCAGCAGCTTAGGGGAGACCCAGTACTTC. Protein product: CASSLGETQYF.

This clonotype has only a few counts. The chain uses TRBV20-1 and TRBJ2-3, with 7 bases aligning to TRBD2. Germline lookup yields CDR1 DFQATT and CDR2 SNEGSKA (reference sequence). Unmatched junction bases numbered 9, after V lost 0 bases and J lost 3 bases. The CDR3 runs 16 residues. This CDR3 is CSARDWRGSRTDTQYF. In nucleotides, the CDR3 is TGCAGTGCTAGAGACTGGCGCGGGAGTCGGACAGATACGCAGTATTTT.

This clonotype was seen repeatedly, ten times or more. The chain joins TRBV29-1 to TRBJ2-1; 7 nucleotides agree with TRBD2. This CDR3 has 12 amino acids. The ends lost 4 bases at V and 6 bases at J; junction bases unmatched: 3. Germline V gene lookup returns CDR1 SQVTM and CDR2 ANQGSEA. The CDR3 here is CSVGRELNEQFF. Written as DNA, the CDR3 is TGCAGCGTTGGGCGGGAGCTCAATGAGCAGTTCTTC.

There are many counts of this clonotype. The chain combines TRBV5-1 with TRBJ2-7; 9 bases are shared with TRBD1. Germline values: CDR1 SGHRS, CDR2 YFSETQ. This CDR3 has 14 amino acids. Trimming removed 4 bases from V and 1 base from J; junction bases left unmatched: 3. The CDR3 protein is CASSQTGGSYEQYF. For the CDR3, the DNA is TGCGCCAGCAGCCAGACAGGGGGATCCTACGAGCAGTACTTC.

This clonotype occurred a few times. V usage is TRBV6-1 and J usage is TRBJ1-4; 9 positions agree with TRBD1. The ends lost 3 bases at V and 10 bases at J; junction bases unmatched: 6. CDR1 and CDR2 (germline): MNHNS, SASEGT. The CDR3 has 14 residues. The CDR3 protein is CASSDWDREGKLFF. The CDR3 region has the DNA TGTGCCAGCAGTGATTGGGACAGGGAAGGAAAACTGTTTTTT.

CDR3 nucleotides: TGTGCCAGTAGGCCCCGACGAGAGTCCTACAATGAGCAGTTCTTC. Its protein product is CASRPRRESYNEQFF. The chain links TRBV19 to TRBJ2-1; D ambiguous. V lost 6 bases, J lost 1 base, and 13 bases lay in between. This CDR3 contains 15 residues. Germline-derived CDR1 and CDR2 are LNHDA and SQIVND (reference sequence). Full variable domain (rest looked up from reference TRBV19 and TRBJ2-1): DGGITQSPKYLFRKEGQNVTLSCEQNLNHDAMYWYRQDPGQGLRLIYYSQIVNDFQKGDIAEGYSVSREKKESFPLTVTSAQKNPTAFYLCASRPRRESYNEQFFGPGTRLTVL.

Comment on this clonotype: Here the CDR3 omits its conserved ending phenylalanine or tryptophan, so a read error is the likely source. The chain couples TRBV5-6 to TRBJ2-6; D is unclear. Looked up from germline, CDR1 is SGHDT and CDR2 is YYEEEE. Trimming left V 4 bases short and J 0 bases short, with 11 bases between. The CDR3 has 16 residues. The CDR3 DNA reads TGTGCCAGCAGCCTGTACGCCTTCTCTGGGGCCAACGTCCTGACTTCC. Protein: CASSLYAFSGANVLTS.

This clonotype has at least ten counts. The chain carries TRBV9 and TRBJ1-1, with a possible D match to TRBD1 (6 bases). This CDR3 has 16 residues. Germline values: CDR1 SGDLS, CDR2 YYNGEE. Trimming left V 0 bases short and J 0 bases short, with 12 bases between. This CDR3 reads CASSVDPGDMNTEAFF. The CDR3 region has the DNA TGTGCCAGCAGCGTAGATCCAGGGGACATGAACACTGAAGCTTTCTTT.

The V call is TRBV10-3, the J call TRBJ2-5; D gene uncertain. Trimming removed 0 bases from V and 5 bases from J, with 10 bases in between. CDR1 is ENHRY, CDR2 SYGVKD, per germline. The CDR3 is 14 amino acids. The CDR3 reads CAISESTIRETQYF. CDR3 DNA sequence: TGTGCCATCAGTGAGTCAACCATCCGGGAGACCCAGTACTTC.

Ten or more counts support this clonotype. This rearrangement joins TRBV4-2 to TRBJ1-6, with D maybe TRBD1 (6 bases). V lost 1 base to trimming and J lost 3 bases, with 13 bases between them. The germline CDR1 and CDR2 sequences are LGHNA and YNFKEQ. CDR3 length: 17 amino acids. The CDR3 DNA sequence: TGTGCCAGCAGCCAAGCTTCAGGACAGAACTATAATTCACCCCTCCACTTT. As protein: CASSQASGQNYNSPLHF.

This clonotype was seen a few times. The rearrangement uses TRBV25-1 and TRBJ2-3; D possibly corresponds to TRBD1 (6 bases). The CDR3 extends over 14 amino acids. The V and J ends lost 1 base and 3 bases respectively, with 8 bases between them. CDR1 is MGHDK, CDR2 SYGVNS, per germline. CDR3 amino acids: CASSEWQGTDTQYF. DNA for the CDR3: TGTGCCAGCAGTGAATGGCAGGGGACAGATACGCAGTATTTT.

This clonotype was detected only a few times. This rearrangement joins TRBV29-1 to TRBJ2-7; 7 bases align to TRBD1. The CDR3 consists of 15 residues. Looked up from germline, CDR1 is SQVTM and CDR2 is ANQGSEA. After removal of 1 base from V and 3 bases from J, the junction contained 9 bases not matched to a gene. The chain's CDR3 is CSVEVLDRADYEQYF. The CDR3 DNA reads TGCAGCGTTGAAGTTCTAGACAGGGCAGACTACGAGCAGTACTTC.

This clonotype has ten or more counts. The chain carries TRBV18 and TRBJ2-7; unclear D gene. Germline values: CDR1 KGHSH, CDR2 LQKENI. V lost 1 base and J lost 0, with 10 bases in between. This CDR3 spans 15 amino acids. The CDR3 DNA reads as TGTGCCAGCTCACCACGGACGTTCACCTCCTACGAGCAGTACTTC. This gives the protein CASSPRTFTSYEQYF.

Comments on this clonotype: This clone may be a read error of a much larger clone one base away. No conserved phenylalanine or tryptophan is present at the end of the CDR3, so a read error is the likely explanation. This chain joins TRBV4-1 and TRBJ2-7; D may correspond to TRBD1 or TRBD2 (5 bases each). Germline CDR1 MGHRA, CDR2 YSYEKL. The germline V and J ends were trimmed by 4 bases and 2 bases, with 18 bases remaining between them. The CDR3 sequence is 16 residues long. For the CDR3, the DNA is TGCGCCAGCAGCCCCGGGCAGGGACCGACTACCTACGAGCAGTACCTC. Its protein is CASSPGQGPTTYEQYL.

The chain uses TRBV10-3 and TRBJ1-2; D remains ambiguous. The germline V gene has CDR1 ENHRY and CDR2 SYGVKD. Trimming took 3 bases from V and 3 from J, leaving 20 bases between them. There are 17 residues in the CDR3. CDR3 sequence: CAISDDPGYEQYYGYTF. Written as DNA, the CDR3 is TGTGCCATCAGTGACGACCCCGGATACGAGCAGTACTATGGCTACACCTTC.

This clonotype was seen many times. The chain uses TRBV20-1 and TRBJ1-6, with a tentative D call TRBD1 (6 bases). The CDR3 covers 12 residues. From germline, CDR1 is DFQATT and CDR2 SNEGSKA (reference sequence). V shed 6 bases and J shed 7 bases, with 10 bases lying between them. CDR3 nucleotides: TGCAGTGCACCGCAGGGGAATTCACCCCTCCACTTT. Translated: CSAPQGNSPLHF.